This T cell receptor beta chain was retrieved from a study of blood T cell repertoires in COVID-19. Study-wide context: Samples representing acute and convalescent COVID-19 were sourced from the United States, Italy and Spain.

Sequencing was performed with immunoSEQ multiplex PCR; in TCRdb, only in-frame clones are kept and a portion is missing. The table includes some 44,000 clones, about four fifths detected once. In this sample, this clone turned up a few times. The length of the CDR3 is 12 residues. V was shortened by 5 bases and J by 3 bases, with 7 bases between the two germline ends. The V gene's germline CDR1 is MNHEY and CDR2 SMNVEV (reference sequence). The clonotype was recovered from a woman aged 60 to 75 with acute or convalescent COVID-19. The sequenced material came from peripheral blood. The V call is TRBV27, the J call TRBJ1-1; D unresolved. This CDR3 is CASSTIDTEAFF. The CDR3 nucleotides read TGTGCCAGCAGTACCATAGACACTGAAGCTTTCTTT.